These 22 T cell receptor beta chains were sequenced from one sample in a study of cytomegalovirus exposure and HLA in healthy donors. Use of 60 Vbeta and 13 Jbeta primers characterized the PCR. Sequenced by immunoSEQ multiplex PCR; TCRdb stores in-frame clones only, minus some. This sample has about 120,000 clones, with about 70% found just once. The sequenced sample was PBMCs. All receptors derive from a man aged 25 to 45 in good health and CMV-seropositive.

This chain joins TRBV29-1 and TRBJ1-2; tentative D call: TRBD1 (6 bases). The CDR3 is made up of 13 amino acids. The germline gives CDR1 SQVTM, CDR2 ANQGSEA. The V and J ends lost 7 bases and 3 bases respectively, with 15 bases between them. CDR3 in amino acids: CSADGGGHYGYTF. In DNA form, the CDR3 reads TGCAGCGCCGACGGCGGGGGCCACTATGGCTACACCTTC.

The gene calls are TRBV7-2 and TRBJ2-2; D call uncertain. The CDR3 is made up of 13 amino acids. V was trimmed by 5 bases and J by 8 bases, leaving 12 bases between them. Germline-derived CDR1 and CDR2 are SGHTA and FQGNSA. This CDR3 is CASSRNAAGELFF. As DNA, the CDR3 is TGTGCCAGCAGCCGGAACGCAGCGGGGGAGCTGTTTTTT.

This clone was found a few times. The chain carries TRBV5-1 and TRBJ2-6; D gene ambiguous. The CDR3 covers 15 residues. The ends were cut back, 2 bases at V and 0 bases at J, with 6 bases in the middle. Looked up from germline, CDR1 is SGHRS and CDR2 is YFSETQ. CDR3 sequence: CASSFQDSGANVLTF. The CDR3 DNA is TGCGCCAGCAGCTTTCAGGACTCTGGGGCCAACGTCCTGACTTTC.

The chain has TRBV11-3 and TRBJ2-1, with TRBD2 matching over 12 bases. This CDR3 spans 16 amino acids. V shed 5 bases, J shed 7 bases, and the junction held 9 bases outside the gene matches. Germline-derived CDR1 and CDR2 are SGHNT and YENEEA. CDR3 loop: CASSPTPLAGGNEQFF. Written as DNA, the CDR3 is TGTGCCAGCAGCCCCACCCCCCTAGCGGGAGGGAATGAGCAGTTCTTC. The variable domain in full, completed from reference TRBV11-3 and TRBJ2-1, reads EAGVVQSPRYKIIEKKQPVAFWCNPISGHNTLYWYLQNLGQGPELLIRYENEEAVDDSQLPKDRFSAERLKGVDSTLKIQPAELGDSAVYLCASSPTPLAGGNEQFFGPGTRLTVL.

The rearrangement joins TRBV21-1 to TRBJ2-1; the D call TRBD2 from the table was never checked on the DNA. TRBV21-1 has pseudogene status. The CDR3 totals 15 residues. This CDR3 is CASNQQEGLYNEQFF. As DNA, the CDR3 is TGTGCCAGCAACCAGCAGGAGGGCCTGTACAATGAGCAGTTCTTC.

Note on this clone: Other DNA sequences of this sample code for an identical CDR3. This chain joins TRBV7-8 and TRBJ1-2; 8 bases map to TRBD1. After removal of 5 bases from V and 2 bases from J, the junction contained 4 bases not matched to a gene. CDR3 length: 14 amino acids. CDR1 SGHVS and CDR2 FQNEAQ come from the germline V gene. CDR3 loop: CASSPGQGNYGYTF. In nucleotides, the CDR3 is TGTGCCAGCAGCCCCGGACAGGGAAACTATGGCTACACCTTC.

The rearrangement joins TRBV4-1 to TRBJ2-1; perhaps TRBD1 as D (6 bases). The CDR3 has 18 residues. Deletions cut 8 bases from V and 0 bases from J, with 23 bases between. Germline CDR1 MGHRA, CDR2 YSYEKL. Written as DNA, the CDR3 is TGCGCCAGCTCGCGCCAACAGGGTCGTTGGAGCTCCTACAATGAGCAGTTCTTC. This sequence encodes CASSRQQGRWSSYNEQFF.

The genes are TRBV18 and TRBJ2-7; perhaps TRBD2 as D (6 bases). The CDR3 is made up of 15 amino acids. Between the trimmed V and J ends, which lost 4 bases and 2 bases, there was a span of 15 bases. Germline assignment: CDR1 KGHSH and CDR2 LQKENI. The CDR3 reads CASSLNPGTPYEQYV. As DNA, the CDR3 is TGTGCCAGCTCACTAAACCCCGGGACTCCCTACGAGCAGTACGTC.

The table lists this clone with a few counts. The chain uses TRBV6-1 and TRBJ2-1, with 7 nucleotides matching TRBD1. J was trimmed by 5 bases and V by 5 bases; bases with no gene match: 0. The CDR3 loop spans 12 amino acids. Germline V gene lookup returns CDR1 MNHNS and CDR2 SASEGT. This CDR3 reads CASSTGDNEQFF. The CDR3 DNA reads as TGTGCCAGCAGTACAGGGGACAATGAGCAGTTCTTC.

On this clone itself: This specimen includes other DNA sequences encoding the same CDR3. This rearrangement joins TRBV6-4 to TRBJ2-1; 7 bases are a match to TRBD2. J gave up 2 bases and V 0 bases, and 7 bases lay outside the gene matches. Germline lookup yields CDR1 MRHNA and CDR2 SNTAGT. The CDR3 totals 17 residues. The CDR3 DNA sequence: TGTGCCAGCAGTGACTCGCCCGCGGGGGAACCCTACAATGAGCAGTTCTTC. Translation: CASSDSPAGEPYNEQFF.

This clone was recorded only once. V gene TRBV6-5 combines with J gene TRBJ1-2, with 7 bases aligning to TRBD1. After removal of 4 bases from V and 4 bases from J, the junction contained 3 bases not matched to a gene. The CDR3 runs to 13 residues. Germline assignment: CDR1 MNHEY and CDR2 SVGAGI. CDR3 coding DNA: TGTGCCAGCAGTTCGACAGGGTCCTATGGCTACACCTTC. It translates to CASSSTGSYGYTF.

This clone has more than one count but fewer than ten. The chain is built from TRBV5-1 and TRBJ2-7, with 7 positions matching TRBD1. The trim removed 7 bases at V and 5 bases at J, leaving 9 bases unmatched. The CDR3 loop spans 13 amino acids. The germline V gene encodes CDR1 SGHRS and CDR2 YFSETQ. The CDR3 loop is CASLTPGTDEQYF. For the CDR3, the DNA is TGCGCCAGCCTTACCCCCGGGACAGACGAGCAGTACTTC.

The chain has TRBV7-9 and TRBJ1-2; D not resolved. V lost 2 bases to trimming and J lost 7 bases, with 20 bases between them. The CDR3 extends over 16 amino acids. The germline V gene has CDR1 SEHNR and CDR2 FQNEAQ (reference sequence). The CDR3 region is CASSLNPQYDRGGYTF. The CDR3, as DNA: TGTGCCAGCAGCTTAAATCCTCAATATGACCGGGGTGGCTACACCTTC.

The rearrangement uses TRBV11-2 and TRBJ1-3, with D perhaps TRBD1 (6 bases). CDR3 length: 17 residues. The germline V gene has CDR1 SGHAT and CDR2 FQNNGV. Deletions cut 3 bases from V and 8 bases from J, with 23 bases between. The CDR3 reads CASSLGSGGYPGDTIYF. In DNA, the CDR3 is TGTGCCAGCAGCTTGGGATCGGGGGGTTATCCAGGGGACACCATATATTTT.

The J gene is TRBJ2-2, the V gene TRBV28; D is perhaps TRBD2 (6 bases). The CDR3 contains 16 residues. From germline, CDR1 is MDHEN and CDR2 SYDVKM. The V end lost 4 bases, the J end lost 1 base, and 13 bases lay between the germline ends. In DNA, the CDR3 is TGTGCCAGCAGTTCAGAAAGGGACTGGAACACCGGGGAGCTGTTTTTT. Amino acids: CASSSERDWNTGELFF.

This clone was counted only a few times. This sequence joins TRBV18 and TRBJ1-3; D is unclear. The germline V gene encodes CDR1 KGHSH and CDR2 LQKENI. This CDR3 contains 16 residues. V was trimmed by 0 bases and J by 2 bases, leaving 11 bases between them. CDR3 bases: TGTGCCAGCTCACCACCGCGGAAGCTGACTGGAAACACCATATATTTT. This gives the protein CASSPPRKLTGNTIYF.

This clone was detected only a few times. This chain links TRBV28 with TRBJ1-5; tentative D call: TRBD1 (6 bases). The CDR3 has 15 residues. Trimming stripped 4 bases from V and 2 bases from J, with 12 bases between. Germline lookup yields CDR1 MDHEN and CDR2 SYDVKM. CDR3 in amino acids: CASSWTRGGNQPQHF. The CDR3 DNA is TGTGCCAGCAGTTGGACCAGGGGAGGCAATCAGCCCCAGCATTTT.

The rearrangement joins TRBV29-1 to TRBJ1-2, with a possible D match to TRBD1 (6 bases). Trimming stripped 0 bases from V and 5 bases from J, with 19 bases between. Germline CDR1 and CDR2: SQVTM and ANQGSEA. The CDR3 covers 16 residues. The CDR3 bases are TGCAGCGTTGAAGATAGCAGCCAGGGGACGGGATATGGCTACACCTTC. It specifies CSVEDSSQGTGYGYTF.

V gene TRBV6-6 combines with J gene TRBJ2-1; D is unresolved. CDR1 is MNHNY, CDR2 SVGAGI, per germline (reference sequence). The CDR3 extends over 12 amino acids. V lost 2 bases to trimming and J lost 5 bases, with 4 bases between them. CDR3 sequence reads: CASSYQDNEQFF. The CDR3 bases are TGTGCCAGCAGTTACCAGGACAATGAGCAGTTCTTC.

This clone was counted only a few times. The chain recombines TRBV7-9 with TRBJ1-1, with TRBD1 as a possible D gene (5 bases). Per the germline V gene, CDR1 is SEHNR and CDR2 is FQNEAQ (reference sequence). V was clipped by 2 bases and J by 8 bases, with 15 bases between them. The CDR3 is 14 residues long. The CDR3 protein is CASSLTGATQEAFF. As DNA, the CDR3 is TGTGCCAGCAGCTTAACAGGCGCCACGCAAGAAGCTTTCTTT.

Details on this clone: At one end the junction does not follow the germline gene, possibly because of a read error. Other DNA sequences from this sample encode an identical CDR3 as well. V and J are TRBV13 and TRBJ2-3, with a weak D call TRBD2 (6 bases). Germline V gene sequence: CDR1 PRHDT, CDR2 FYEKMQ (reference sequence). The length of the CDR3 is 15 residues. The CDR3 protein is CASSSLADYTDTQYF. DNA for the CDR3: TGTGCCAGTAGCTCCTTAGCGGACTACACAGATACGCAGTATTTT.

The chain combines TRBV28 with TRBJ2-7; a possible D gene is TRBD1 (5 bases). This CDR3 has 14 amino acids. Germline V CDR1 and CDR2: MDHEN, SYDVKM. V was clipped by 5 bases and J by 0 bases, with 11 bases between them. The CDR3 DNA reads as TGTGCCAGCAGTAATAGGGGCTACTCCTACGAGCAGTACTTC. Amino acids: CASSNRGYSYEQYF.